This T cell receptor beta chain appears in the sequencing data of a study of blood T cells in healthy people across ages. This clonotype was counted a few times. Its antigen is still unknown. Study-wide points: Any changes in expanded clonotypes were possibly confounded, as donor CMV status remained unknown. Using unsorted PBMCs precluded a conclusive naive versus antigen-experienced comparison.

Isolated per sample were at least 6.5 million PBMCs. A sample-barcoded 5' primer and a J-beta primer mix were used in a second PCR of roughly 7 to 11 cycles. TCRdb processed the 5' RACE reads anew with MiXCR; each CDR3 protein has one entry. The table shows hundreds of thousands of distinct CDR3 sequences, with about a fifth occurring only once. CDR3 size: 14 residues. The V segment lost 6 bases and the J segment 6 bases; nucleotides outside the gene matches: 11. Germline V CDR1 and CDR2: DFQATT, SNEGSKA (reference sequence). The TCR originated in a man in his 70s in good health. This chain connects TRBV20-1 to TRBJ2-1; 7 positions match TRBD2. Source material: blood. In nucleotides, the CDR3 is TGCAGTGCAGCCCCACCCTCGGGAGGCAATGAGCAGTTCTTC. It encodes CSAAPPSGGNEQFF.